Below, one TCR beta chain is given with its context. Its antigen is unknown. The record originates from a study of OX40 agonist ivuxolimab in advanced cancers. Study-level findings and limits: Compared with CD4+, CD8+ T cells on average had more expanded clones. The study observed clonal expansion of CD4+ and CD8+ blood T cells by week 6 at 0.1 to 3.0 mg/kg.

The CDR3 extends over 16 amino acids. V lost 7 bases and J lost 1, with 17 bases in between. Germline lookup yields CDR1 SGHTA and CDR2 FQGNSA. Assay: immunoSEQ multiplex PCR; the TCRdb copy retains only in-frame clones and omits some. The repertoire holds about 24,000 clones, 78% seen once, with over 1.1% in the top ten. The chain joins TRBV7-2 to TRBJ2-1; D possibly matches TRBD1 or TRBD2 (7 bases each). This TCR derives from an adult with an advanced solid tumor such as melanoma, head and neck, liver or kidney cancer. The sequences come from CD4+ or CD8+ T cells sorted from blood, collected in a trial of the OX40 agonist ivuxolimab. The CDR3: CASKAQGGMSYNEQFF. The DNA for the CDR3 is TGTGCCAGCAAGGCCCAGGGGGGGATGTCCTACAATGAGCAGTTCTTC.